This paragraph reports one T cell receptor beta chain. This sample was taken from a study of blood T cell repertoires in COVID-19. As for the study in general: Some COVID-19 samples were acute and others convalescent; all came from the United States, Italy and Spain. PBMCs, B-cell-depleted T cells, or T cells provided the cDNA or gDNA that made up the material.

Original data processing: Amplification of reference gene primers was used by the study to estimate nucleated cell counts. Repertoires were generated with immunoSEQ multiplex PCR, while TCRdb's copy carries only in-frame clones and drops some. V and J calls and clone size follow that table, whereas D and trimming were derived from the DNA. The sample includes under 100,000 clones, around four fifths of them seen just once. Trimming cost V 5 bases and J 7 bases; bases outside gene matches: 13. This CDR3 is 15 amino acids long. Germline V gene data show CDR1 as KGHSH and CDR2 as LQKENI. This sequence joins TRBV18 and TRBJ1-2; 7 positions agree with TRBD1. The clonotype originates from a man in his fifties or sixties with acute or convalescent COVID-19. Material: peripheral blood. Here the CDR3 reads CASSETLTGEPGYTF. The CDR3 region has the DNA TGTGCCAGCTCAGAAACCCTTACAGGGGAACCTGGCTACACCTTC.